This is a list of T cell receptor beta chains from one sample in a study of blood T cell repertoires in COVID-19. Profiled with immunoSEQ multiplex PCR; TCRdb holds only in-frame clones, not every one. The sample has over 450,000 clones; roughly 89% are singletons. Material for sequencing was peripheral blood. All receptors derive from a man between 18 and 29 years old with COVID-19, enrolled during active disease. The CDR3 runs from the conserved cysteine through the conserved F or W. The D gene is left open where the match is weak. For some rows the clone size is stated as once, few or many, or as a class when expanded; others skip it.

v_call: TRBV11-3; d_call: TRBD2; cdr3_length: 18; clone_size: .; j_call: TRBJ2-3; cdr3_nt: TGTGCCAGCAGCTCATTACCGGGACTAGAGTCACGCACAGATACGCAGTATTTT; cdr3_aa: CASSSLPGLESRTDTQYF
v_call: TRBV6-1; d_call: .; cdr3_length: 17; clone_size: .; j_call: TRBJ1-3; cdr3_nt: TGTGCCAGCAGTGAAAACCACAGGTCAAACTCTGGAAACACCATATATTTT; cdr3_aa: CASSENHRSNSGNTIYF
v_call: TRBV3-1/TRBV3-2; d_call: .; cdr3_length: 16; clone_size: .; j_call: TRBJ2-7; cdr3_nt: TGTGCCAGCAGCCAAGATGGCCGGGGGTCTTCCTACGAGCAGTACTTC; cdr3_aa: CASSQDGRGSSYEQYF
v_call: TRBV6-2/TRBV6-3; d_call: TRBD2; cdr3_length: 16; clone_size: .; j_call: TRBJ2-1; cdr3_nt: TGTGCCAGCAGTTCCCGGACTAGCGGGAGCCACAATGAGCAGTTCTTC; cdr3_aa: CASSSRTSGSHNEQFF
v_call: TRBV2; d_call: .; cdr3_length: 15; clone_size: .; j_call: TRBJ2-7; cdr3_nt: TGTGCCAGCAGTGTCTCAACGGGAGAAGTTAACGAGCAGTACTTC; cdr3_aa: CASSVSTGEVNEQYF
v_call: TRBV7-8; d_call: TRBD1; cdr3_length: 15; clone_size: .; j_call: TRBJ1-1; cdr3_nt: TGTGCCAGCAGCCCCCGACAGGGATTGAACACTGAAGCTTTCTTT; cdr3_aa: CASSPRQGLNTEAFF
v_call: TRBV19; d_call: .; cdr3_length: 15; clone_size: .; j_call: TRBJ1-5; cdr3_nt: TGTGCCAGTAGTATAAGAGTCTATAGCAATCAGCCCCAGCATTTT; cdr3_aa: CASSIRVYSNQPQHF
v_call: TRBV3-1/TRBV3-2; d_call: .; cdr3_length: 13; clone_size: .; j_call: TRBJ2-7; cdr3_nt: TGTGCCAGCAGCCCAACTAGCTCCTCCGAGCAGTACTTC; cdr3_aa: CASSPTSSSEQYF
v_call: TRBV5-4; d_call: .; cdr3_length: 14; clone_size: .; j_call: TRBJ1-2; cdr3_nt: TGTGCCAGCAGCTTGGAACAGACTAACTATGGCTACACCTTC; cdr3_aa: CASSLEQTNYGYTF
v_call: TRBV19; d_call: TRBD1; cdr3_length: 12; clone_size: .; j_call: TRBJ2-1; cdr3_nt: TGTGCCAGTGGGACAGGGGGCAATGAGCAGTTCTTC; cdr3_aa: CASGTGGNEQFF
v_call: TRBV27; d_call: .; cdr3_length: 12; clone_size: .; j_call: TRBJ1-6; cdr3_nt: TGTGCCAGCAGTTACAGAGATTCACCCCTCCACTTT; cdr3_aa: CASSYRDSPLHF
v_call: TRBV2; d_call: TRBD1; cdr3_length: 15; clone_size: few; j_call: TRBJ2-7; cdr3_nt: TGTGCCAGCAGTGATCCCGGGACAGCCTCCTACGAGCAGTACTTC; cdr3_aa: CASSDPGTASYEQYF
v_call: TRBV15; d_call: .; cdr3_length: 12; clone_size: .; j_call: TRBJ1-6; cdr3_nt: TGTGCCACCAGCAGCAGTAATTCACCCCTCCACTTT; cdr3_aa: CATSSSNSPLHF
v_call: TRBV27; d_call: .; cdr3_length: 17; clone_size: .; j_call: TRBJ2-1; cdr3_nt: TGTGCCAGCAGACATCAACCCAGGACAGAGACCTACAATGAGCAGTTCTTC; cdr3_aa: CASRHQPRTETYNEQFF
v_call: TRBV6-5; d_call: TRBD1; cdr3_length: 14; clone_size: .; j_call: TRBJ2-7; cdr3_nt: TGTGCCAGCAGTTACTCTTTCGGACAGGGTGGGAAGTACTTC; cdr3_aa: CASSYSFGQGGKYF
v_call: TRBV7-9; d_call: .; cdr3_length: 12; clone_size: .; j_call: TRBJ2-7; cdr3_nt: TGTGCCAGCAGCTTTACAGGATACGAGCAGTACTTC; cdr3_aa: CASSFTGYEQYF
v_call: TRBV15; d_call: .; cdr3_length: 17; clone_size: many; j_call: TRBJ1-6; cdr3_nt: TGTGCCACCAGCAGAAAAAACAGGGAAGTGTATAATTCACCCCTCCACTTT; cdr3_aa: CATSRKNREVYNSPLHF
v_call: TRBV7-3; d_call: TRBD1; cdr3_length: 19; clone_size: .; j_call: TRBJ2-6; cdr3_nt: TGTGCCAGCAGCGACCCGGGACAGGGGCGGTTTAGTGGGGCCAACGTCCTGACTTTC; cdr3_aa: CASSDPGQGRFSGANVLTF
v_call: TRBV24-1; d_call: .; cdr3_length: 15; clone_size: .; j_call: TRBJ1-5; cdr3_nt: TGTGCCACCAGTGTTGGAGGAACGGTCGGTCAGCCCCAGCATTTT; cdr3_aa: CATSVGGTVGQPQHF
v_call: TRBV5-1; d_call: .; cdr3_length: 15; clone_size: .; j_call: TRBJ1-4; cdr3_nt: TGCGCCAGCACCGACGGTCGGGGAGGCGGCGAAAAACTGTTTTTT; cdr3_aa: CASTDGRGGGEKLFF
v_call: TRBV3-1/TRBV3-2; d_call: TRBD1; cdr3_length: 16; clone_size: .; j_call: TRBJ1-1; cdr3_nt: TGTGCCAGCAGCGCCCAGGGGGCTTTGCCCTACACTGAAGCTTTCTTT; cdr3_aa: CASSAQGALPYTEAFF
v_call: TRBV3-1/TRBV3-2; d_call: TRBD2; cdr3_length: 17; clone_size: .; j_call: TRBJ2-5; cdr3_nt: TGTGCCAGCAGCCAAGAGGAACTAGCGGGGATTCAAGAGACCCAGTACTTC; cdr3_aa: CASSQEELAGIQETQYF
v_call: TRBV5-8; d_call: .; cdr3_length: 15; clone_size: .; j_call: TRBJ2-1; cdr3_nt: TGTGCCAGCAGCCCCTGGAGGATCACGGGCAATGAGCAGTTCTTC; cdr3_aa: CASSPWRITGNEQFF
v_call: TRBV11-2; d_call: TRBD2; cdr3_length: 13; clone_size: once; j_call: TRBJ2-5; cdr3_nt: TGTGCCTGCCGGACTAGCGGGGCGGAGACCCAGTACTTC; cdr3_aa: CACRTSGAETQYF
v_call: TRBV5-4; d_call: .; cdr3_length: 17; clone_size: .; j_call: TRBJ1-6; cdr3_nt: TGTGCCAGCAGCTTCGGGGGGGAGATCTCCTATAATTCACCCCTCCACTTT; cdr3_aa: CASSFGGEISYNSPLHF
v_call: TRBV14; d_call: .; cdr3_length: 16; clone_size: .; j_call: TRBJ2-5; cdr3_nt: TGTGCCAGCAGCCACCCCACCAGGCCAGGGCAAGAGACCCAGTACTTC; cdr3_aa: CASSHPTRPGQETQYF
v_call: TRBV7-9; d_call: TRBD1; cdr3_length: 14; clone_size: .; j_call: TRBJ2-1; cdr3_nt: TGTGCCAGCAGCTCAGCAGGGACAGCCAATGAGCAGTTCTTC; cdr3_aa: CASSSAGTANEQFF
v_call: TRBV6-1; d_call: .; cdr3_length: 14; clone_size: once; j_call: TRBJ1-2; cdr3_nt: TGTGCCAGCAGTGAAGAAGGCGGGGAGACTGGCTACACCTTC; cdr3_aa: CASSEEGGETGYTF
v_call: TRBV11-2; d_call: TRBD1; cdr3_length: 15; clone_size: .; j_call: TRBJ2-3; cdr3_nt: TGTGCCAGCAGCCAGACAGGGGGCCTCACAGATACGCAGTATTTT; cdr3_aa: CASSQTGGLTDTQYF
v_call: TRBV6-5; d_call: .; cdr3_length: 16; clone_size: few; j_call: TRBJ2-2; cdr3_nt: TGTGCCAGCAGTTCCCTCGGGGACACGAACACCGGGGAGCTGTTTTTT; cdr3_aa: CASSSLGDTNTGELFF
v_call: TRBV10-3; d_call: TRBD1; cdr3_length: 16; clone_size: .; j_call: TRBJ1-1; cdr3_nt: TGTGCCATCAGTCGCAGGCTCGGGACAGGGGGCACTGAAGCTTTCTTT; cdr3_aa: CAISRRLGTGGTEAFF
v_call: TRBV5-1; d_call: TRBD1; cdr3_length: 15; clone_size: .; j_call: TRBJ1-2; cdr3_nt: TGCGCCAGCAGCGCGGGGACAGGGGGCGACTATGGCTACACCTTC; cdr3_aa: CASSAGTGGDYGYTF
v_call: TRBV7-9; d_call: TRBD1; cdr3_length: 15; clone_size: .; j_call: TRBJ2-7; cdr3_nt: TGTGCCAGCAGCATGAGGACAGGCCTGATCTACGAGCAGTACTTC; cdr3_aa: CASSMRTGLIYEQYF
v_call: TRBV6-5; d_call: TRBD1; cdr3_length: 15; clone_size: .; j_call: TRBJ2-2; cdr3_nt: TGTGCCAGCAGCCGTAGGGACAGGGGGCCCGGGGAGCTGTTTTTT; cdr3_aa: CASSRRDRGPGELFF
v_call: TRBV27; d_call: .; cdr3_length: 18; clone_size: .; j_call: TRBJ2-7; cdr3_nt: TGTGCCAGCAGAGATGGTGGCGGCCCACGGGGATCGAACTACGAGCAGTACTTC; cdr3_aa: CASRDGGGPRGSNYEQYF
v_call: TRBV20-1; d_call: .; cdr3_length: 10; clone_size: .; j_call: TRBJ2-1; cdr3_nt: TGCAGTGCTAGATACGAGGAGCAGTTCTTC; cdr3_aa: CSARYEEQFF
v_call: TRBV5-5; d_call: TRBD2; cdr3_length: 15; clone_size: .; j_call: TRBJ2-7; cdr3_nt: TGTGCCAGCAGCCCCGGACATCGTGCGGGGGGCGAGCAGTACTTC; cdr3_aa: CASSPGHRAGGEQYF
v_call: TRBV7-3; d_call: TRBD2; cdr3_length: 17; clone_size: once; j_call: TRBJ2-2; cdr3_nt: TGTGCCAGCAGCTTAACGGGACTAGCGGGATTCACCGGGGAGCTGTTTTTT; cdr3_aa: CASSLTGLAGFTGELFF
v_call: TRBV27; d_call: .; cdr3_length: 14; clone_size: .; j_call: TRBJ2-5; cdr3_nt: TGTGCCAGCAGTCTATCCGGTCCCCGAGAGACCCAGTACTTC; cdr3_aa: CASSLSGPRETQYF
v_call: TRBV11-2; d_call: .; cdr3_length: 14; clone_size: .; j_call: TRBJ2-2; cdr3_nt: TGTGCCAGCAGCTTAGGGCGGGTCACCGGGGAGCTGTTTTTT; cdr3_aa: CASSLGRVTGELFF